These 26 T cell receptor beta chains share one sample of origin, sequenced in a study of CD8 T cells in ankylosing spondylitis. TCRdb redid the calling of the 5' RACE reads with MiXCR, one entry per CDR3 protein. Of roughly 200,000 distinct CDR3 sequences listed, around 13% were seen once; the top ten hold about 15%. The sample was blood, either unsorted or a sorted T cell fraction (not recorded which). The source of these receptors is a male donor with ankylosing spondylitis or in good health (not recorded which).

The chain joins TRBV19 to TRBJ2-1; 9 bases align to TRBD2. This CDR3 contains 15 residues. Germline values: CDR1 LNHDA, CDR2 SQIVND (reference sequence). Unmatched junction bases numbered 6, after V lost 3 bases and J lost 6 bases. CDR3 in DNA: TGTGCCAGTAGTATTTTAGGCGGGGGGGCCAATGAGCAGTTCTTC. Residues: CASSILGGGANEQFF. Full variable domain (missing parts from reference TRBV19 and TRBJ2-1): DGGITQSPKYLFRKEGQNVTLSCEQNLNHDAMYWYRQDPGQGLRLIYYSQIVNDFQKGDIAEGYSVSREKKESFPLTVTSAQKNPTAFYLCASSILGGGANEQFFGPGTRLTVL.

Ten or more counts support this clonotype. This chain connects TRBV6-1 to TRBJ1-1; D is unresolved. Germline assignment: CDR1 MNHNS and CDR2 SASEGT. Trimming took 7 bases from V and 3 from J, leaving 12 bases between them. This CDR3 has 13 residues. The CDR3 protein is CASTPLGYTEAFF. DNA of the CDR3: TGTGCCAGCACGCCCCTCGGGTACACTGAAGCTTTCTTT.

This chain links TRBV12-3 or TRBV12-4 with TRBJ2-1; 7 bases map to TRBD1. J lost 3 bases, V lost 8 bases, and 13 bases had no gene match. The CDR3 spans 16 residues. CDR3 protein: CASGPGQNFLYNEQFF. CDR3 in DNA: TGTGCCAGCGGCCCGGGACAGAACTTCCTCTACAATGAGCAGTTCTTC.

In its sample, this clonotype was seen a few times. Here the CDR3 DNA reads TGTGCCACCAGCGCACCCGGGACTAGCGGGAGCTACGAGCAGTACTTC. Its protein product is CATSAPGTSGSYEQYF. The chain couples TRBV15 to TRBJ2-7; 14 nucleotides match TRBD2. The CDR3 contains 16 residues. Germline lookup yields CDR1 LNHNV and CDR2 YYDKDF (reference sequence). Trimming removed 5 bases from V and 3 bases from J; junction bases left unmatched: 6.

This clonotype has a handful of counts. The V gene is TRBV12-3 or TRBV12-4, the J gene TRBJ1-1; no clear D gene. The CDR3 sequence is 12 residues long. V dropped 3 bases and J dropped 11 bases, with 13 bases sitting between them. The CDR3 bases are TGTGCCAGCAGTTTGAAAGGGCCAAGGGCTTTCTTT. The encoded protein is CASSLKGPRAFF.

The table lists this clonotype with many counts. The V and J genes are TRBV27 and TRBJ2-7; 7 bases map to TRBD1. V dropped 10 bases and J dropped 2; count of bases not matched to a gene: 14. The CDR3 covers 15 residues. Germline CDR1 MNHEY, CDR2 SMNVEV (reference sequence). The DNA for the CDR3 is TGTGCCACCTCATCGAGGACCGGGACAGCCTACGAGCAGTACTTC. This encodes CATSSRTGTAYEQYF.

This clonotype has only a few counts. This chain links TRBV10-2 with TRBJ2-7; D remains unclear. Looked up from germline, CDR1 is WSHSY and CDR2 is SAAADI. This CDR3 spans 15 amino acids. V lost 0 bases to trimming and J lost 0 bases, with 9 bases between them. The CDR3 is CASSESTLSSYEQYF. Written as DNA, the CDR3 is TGCGCCAGCAGTGAGTCGACCCTGAGCTCCTACGAGCAGTACTTC.

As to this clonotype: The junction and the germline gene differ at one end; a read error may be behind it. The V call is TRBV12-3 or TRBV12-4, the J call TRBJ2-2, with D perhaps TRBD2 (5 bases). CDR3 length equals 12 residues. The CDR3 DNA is TGTGCCAGCAGTCTAGCATCCGGGGAGCTGTTTTTT. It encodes CASSLASGELFF.

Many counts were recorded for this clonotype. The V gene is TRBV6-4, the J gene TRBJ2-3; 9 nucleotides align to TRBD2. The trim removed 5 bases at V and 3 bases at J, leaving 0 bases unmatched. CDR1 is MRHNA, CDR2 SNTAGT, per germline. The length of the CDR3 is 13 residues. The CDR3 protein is CASSTSGTDTQYF. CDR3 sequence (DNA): TGTGCCAGCAGTACTAGCGGGACAGATACGCAGTATTTT.

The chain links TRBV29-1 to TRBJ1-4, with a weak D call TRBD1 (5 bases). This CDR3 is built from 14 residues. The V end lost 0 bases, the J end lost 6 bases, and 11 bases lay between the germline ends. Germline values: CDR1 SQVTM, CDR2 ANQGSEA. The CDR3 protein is CSVEDPGRDEKLFF. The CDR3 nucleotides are TGCAGCGTTGAAGATCCGGGCAGGGATGAAAAACTGTTTTTT.

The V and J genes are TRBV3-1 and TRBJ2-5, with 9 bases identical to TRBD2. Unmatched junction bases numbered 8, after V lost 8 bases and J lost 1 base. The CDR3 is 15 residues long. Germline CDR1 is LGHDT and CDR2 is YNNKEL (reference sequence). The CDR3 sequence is CASGLSSGAQETQYF. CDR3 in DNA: TGTGCCAGCGGGCTATCTAGCGGGGCCCAAGAGACCCAGTACTTC.

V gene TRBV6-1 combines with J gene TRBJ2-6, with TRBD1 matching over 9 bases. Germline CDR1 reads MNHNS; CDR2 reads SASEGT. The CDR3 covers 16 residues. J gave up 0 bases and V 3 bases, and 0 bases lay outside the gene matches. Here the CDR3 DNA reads TGTGCCAGCAGTGAGACAGGGGGCTCTGGGGCCAACGTCCTGACTTTC. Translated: CASSETGGSGANVLTF.

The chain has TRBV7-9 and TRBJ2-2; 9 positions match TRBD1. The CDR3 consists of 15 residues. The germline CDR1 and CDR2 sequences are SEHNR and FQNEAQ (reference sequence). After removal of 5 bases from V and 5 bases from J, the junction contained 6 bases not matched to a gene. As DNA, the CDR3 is TGTGCCAGCAGCCTCGGACAGGGGATGACCGGGGAGCTGTTTTTT. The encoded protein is CASSLGQGMTGELFF.

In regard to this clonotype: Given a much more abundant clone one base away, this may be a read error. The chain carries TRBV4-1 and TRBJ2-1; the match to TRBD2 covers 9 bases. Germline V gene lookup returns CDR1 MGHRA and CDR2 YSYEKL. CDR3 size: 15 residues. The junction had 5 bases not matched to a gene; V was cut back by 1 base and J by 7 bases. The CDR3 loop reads CASSQGTSEDNEQFF. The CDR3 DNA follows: TGCGCCAGCAGCCAAGGGACTAGCGAGGATAATGAGCAGTTCTTC.

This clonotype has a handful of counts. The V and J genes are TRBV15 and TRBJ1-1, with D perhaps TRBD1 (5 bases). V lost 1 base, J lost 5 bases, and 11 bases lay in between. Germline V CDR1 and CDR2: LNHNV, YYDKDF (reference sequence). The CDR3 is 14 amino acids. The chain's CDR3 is CATSRVGLRTEAFF. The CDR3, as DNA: TGTGCCACCAGCAGAGTGGGGCTGAGGACTGAAGCTTTCTTT. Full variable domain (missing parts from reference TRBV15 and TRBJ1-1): DAMVIQNPRYQVTQFGKPVTLSCSQTLNHNVMYWYQQKSSQAPKLLFHYYDKDFNNEADTPDNFQSRRPNTSFCFLDIRSPGLGDTAMYLCATSRVGLRTEAFFGQGTRLTVV.

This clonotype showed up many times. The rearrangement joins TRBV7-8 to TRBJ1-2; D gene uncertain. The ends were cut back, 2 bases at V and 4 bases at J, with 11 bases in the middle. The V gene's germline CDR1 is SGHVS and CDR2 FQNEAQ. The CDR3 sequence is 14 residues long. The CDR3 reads CASSLRAEFYGYTF. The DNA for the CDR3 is TGTGCCAGCAGCTTACGTGCCGAGTTCTATGGCTACACCTTC.

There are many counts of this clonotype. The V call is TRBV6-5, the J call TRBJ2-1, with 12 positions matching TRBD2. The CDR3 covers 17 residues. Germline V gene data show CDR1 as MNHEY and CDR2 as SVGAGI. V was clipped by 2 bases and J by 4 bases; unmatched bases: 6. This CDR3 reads CASSYRLAGARYNEQFF. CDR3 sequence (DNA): TGTGCCAGCAGTTACCGACTAGCGGGAGCGAGATACAATGAGCAGTTCTTC.

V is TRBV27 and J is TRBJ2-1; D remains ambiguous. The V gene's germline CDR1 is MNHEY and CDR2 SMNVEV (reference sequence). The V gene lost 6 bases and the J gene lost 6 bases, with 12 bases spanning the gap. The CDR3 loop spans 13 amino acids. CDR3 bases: TGTGCCAGCAGCCCCTGGAATTTCAATGAGCAGTTCTTC. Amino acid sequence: CASSPWNFNEQFF.

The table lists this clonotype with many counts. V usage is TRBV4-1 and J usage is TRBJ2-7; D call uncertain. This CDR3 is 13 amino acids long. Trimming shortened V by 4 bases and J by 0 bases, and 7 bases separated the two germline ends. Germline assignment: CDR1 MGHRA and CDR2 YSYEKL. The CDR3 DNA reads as TGCGCCAGCAGCCTTAGCTTCTCCTACGAGCAGTACTTC. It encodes CASSLSFSYEQYF.

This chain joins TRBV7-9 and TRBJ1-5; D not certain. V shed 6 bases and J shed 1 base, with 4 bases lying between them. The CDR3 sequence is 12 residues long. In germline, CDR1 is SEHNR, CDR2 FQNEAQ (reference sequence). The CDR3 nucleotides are TGTGCCAGCAGTGTCAGCAATCAGCCCCAGCATTTT. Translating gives CASSVSNQPQHF.

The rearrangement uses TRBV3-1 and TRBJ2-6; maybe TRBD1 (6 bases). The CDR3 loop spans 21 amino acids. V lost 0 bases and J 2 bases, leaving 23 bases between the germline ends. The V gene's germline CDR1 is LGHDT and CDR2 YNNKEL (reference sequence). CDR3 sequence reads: CASSQDTIMQGSDPGANVLTF. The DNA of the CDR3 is TGTGCCAGCAGCCAAGATACTATAATGCAGGGGTCGGATCCTGGGGCCAACGTCCTGACTTTC.

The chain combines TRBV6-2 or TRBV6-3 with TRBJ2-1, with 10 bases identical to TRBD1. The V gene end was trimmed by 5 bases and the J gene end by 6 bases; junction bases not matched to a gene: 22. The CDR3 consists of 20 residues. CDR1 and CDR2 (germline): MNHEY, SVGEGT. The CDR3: CASSTPPGDRGNYLRNEQFF. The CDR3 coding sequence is TGTGCCAGCAGTACTCCCCCCGGGGACAGGGGAAACTATCTGCGCAATGAGCAGTTCTTC.

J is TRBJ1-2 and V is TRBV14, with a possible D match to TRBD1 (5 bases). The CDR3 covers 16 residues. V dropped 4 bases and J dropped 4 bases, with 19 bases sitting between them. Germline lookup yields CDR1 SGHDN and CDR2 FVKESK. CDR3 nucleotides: TGTGCCAGCAGCCGAGAGGTCAGCGGGGGACCCTATGGCTACACCTTC. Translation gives CASSREVSGGPYGYTF.

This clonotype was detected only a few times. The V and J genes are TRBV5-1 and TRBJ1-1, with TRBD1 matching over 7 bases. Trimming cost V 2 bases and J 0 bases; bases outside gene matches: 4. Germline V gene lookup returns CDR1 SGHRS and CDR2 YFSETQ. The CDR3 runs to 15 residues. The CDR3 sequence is CASSLSQGMNTEAFF. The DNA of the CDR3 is TGCGCCAGCAGCTTATCACAGGGGATGAACACTGAAGCTTTCTTT.

The CDR3 bases are TGTGCCAGTAGTATAGCGCCGGGGGCGGTTCATCAGCCCCAGCATTTT. Translated: CASSIAPGAVHQPQHF. This chain joins TRBV19 and TRBJ1-5; possible D gene TRBD1, 6 bases. Germline loops: CDR1 LNHDA, CDR2 SQIVND (reference sequence). This CDR3 contains 16 residues. Trimming stripped 1 base from V and 5 bases from J, with 15 bases between.

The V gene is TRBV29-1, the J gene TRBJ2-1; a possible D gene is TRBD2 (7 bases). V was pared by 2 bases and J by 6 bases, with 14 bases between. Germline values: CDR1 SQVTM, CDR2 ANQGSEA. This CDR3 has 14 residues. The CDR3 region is CSVEYGGGGNEQFF. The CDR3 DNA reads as TGCAGCGTTGAATATGGGGGGGGCGGCAATGAGCAGTTCTTC.